Given below is one T cell receptor (beta chain) in context. Its matching antigen is unknown. It was into CD45RA+ naive and CD45RA-negative memory subsets that the CD4+ cells were split. This sample stems from a study of shared clonotypes between healthy human individuals. Study summary: The cohort comprised a couple of women and a few men. Their ages spanned 18 to 49 years.

The study's findings and limits: Generation probabilities were higher for clonotypes shared across all four sorted-subset donors than for unshared ones.

Deep was the level used in running the assay. Assay: immunoSEQ multiplex PCR; the TCRdb copy retains only in-frame clones and omits some. The sample contains 550,000 to 700,000 clones, less than 80% of which appear only once. Germline trimming cut 8 bases from V and 4 bases from J; bases unmatched to any gene: 3. There are 13 residues in the CDR3. Germline CDR1 is MNHEY and CDR2 is SVGAGI. The V gene is TRBV6-5, the J gene TRBJ1-2; 11 bases are shared with TRBD1. The receptor comes from a woman aged 30 to 39 in good health. The sequenced sample was memory CD4+ T cells sorted from blood. The sample's subset: CD45RA-negative fraction. Here the CDR3 DNA reads TGTGCCAGCCGGACAGGGGGCGGCTATGGCTACACCTTC. Translating it yields CASRTGGGYGYTF.